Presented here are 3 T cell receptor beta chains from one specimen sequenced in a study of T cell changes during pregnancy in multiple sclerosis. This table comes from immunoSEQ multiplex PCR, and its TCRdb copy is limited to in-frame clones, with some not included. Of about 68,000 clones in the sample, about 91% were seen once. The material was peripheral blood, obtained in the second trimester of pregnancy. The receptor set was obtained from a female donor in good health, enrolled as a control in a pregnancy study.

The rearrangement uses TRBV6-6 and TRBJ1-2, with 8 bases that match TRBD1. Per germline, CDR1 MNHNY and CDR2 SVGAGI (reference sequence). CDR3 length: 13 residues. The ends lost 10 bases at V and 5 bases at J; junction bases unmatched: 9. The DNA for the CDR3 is TGTGCCACCAGGATGGACAGGGTGTATGGCTACACCTTC. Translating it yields CATRMDRVYGYTF.

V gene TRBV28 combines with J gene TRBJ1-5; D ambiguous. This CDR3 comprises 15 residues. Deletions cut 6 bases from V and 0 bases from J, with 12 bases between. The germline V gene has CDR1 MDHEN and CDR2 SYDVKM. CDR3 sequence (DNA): TGTGCCAGCAGGAAGAGCGACCGTAGCAATCAGCCCCAGCATTTT. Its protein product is CASRKSDRSNQPQHF. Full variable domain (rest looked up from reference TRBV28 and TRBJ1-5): DVKVTQSSRYLVKRTGEKVFLECVQDMDHENMFWYRQDPGLGLRLIYFSYDVKMKEKGDIPEGYSVSREKKERFSLILESASTNQTSMYLCASRKSDRSNQPQHFGDGTRLSIL.

The CDR3 region is CASSLGGAGVGETQYF. The DNA for the CDR3 is TGTGCCAGCAGCTTGGGTGGAGCGGGAGTGGGGGAGACCCAGTACTTC. This sequence joins TRBV5-5 and TRBJ2-5; 8 nucleotides align to TRBD2. Germline-derived CDR1 and CDR2 are SGHKS and YYEKEE (reference sequence). V lost 0 bases, J lost 5 bases, and 9 bases stayed unmatched. The CDR3 has 16 amino acids.